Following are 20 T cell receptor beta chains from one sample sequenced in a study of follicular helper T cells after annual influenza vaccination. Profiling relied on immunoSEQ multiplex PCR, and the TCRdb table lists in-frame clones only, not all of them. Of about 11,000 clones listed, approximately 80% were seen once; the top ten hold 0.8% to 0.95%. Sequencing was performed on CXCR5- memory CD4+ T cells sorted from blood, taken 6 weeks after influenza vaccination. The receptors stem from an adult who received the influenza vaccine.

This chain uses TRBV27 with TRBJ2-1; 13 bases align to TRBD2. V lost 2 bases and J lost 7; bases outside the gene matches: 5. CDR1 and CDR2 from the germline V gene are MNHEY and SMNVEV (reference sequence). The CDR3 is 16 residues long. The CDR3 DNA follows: TGTGCCAGCAGTTTACCGGGACTAGCGGGGAAAAATGAGCAGTTCTTC. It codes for CASSLPGLAGKNEQFF.

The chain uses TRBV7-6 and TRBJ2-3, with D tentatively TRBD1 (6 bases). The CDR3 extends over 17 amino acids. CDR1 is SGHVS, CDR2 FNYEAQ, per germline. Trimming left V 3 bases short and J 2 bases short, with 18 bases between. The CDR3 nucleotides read TGTGCCAGCAGCTTGCGGACAGCCCCTAATATCACAGATACGCAGTATTTT. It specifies CASSLRTAPNITDTQYF. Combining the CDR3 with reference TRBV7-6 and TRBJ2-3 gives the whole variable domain GAGVSQSPRYKVTKRGQDVALRCDPISGHVSLYWYRQALGQGPEFLTYFNYEAQQDKSGLPNDRFSAERPEGSISTLTIQRTEQRDSAMYRCASSLRTAPNITDTQYFGPGTRLTVL.

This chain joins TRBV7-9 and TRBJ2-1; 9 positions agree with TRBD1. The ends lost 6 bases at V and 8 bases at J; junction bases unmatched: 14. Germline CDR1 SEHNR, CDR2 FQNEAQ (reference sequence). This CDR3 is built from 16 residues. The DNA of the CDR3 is TGTGCCAGCAGTTACCGGGGGACAGGGATTATGCATGAGCAGTTCTTC. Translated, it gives CASSYRGTGIMHEQFF. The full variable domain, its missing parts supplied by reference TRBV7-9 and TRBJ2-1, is DTGVSQNPRHKITKRGQNVTFRCDPISEHNRLYWYRQTLGQGPEFLTYFQNEAQLEKSRLLSDRFSAERPKGSFSTLEIQRTEQGDSAMYLCASSYRGTGIMHEQFFGPGTRLTVL.

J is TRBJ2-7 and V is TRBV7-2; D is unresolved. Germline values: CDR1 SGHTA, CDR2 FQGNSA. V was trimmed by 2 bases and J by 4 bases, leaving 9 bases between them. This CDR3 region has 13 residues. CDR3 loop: CASSLFKSYEQYF. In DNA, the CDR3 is TGTGCCAGCAGCTTATTTAAGAGTTACGAGCAGTACTTC.

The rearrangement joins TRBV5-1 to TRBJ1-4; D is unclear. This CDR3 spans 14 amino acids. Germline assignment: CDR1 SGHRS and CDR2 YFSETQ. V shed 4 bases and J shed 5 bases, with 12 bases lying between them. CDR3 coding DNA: TGCGCCAGCAGCCCTGGACGGCTAAATGAAAAACTGTTTTTT. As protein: CASSPGRLNEKLFF. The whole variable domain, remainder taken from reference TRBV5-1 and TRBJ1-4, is KAGVTQTPRYLIKTRGQQVTLSCSPISGHRSVSWYQQTPGQGLQFLFEYFSETQRNKGNFPGRFSGRQFSNSRSEMNVSTLELGDSALYLCASSPGRLNEKLFFGSGTQLSVL.

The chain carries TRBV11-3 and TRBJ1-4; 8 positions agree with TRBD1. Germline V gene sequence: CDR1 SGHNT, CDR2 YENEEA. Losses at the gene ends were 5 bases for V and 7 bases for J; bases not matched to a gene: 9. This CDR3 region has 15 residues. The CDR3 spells CASSSRGLISEKLFF. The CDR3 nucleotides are TGTGCCAGCAGCAGCAGGGGGCTTATAAGTGAAAAACTGTTTTTT.

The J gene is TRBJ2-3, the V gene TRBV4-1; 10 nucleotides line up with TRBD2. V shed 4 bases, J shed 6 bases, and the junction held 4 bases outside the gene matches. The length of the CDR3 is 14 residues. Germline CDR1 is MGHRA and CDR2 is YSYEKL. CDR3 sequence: CASSRAGGPDTQYF. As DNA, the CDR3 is TGCGCCAGCAGCCGAGCGGGGGGGCCGGATACGCAGTATTTT.

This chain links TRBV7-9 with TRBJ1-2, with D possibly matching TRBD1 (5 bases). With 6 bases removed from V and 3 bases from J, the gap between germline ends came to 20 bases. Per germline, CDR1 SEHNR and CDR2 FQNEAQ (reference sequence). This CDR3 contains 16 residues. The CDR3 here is CASRYTGTLLDYGYTF. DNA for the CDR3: TGTGCCAGCAGATATACTGGGACCCTATTGGACTATGGCTACACCTTC.

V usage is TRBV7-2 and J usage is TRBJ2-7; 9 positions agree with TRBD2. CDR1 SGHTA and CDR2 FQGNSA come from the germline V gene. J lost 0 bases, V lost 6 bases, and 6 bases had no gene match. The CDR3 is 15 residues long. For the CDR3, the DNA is TGTGCCAGCAGTCGTAGCGGGGGACTCTCCTACGAGCAGTACTTC. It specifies CASSRSGGLSYEQYF.

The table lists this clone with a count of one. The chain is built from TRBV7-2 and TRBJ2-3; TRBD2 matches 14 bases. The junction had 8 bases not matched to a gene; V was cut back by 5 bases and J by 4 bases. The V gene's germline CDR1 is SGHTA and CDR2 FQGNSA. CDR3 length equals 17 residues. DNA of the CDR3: TGTGCCAGCAGCCCTCGGACTAGCGGGGGGACAGCAGATACGCAGTATTTT. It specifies CASSPRTSGGTADTQYF.

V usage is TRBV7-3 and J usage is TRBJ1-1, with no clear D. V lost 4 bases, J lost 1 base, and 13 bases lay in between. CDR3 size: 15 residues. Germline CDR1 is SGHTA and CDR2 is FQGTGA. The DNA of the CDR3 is TGTGCCAGCAGCTCTCAGAGCACGGGGAACACTGAAGCTTTCTTT. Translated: CASSSQSTGNTEAFF.

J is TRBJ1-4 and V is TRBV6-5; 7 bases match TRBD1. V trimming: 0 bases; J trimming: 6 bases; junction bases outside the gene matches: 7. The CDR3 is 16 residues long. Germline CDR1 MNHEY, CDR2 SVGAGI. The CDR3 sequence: CASSYSRRGLDEKLFF. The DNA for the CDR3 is TGTGCCAGCAGTTACTCGAGGAGGGGGCTCGATGAAAAACTGTTTTTT.

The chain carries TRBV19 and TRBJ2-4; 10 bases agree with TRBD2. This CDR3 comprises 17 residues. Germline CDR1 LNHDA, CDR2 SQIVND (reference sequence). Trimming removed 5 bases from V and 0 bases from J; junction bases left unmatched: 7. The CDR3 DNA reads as TGTGCCAGTAGTTTAGCGGGGGGCCGACTAGCCAAAAACATTCAGTACTTC. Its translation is CASSLAGGRLAKNIQYF.

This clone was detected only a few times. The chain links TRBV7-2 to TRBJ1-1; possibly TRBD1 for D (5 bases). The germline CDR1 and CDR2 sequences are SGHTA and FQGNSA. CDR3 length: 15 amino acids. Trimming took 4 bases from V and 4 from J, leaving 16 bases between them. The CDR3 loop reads CASSSFSMGGTEAFF. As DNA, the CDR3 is TGTGCCAGCAGCTCCTTTTCCATGGGGGGCACTGAAGCTTTCTTT. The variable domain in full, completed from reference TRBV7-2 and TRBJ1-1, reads GAGVSQSPSNKVTEKGKDVELRCDPISGHTALYWYRQSLGQGLEFLIYFQGNSAPDKSGLPSDRFSAERTGGSVSTLTIQRTQQEDSAVYLCASSSFSMGGTEAFFGQGTRLTVV.

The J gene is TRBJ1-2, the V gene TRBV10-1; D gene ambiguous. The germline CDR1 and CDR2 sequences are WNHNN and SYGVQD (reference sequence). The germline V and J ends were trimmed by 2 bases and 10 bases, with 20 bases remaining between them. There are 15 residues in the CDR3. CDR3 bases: TGCGCCAGCAGTGAGCCACGCCCGAATTTACGAATCTACACCTTC. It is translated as CASSEPRPNLRIYTF.

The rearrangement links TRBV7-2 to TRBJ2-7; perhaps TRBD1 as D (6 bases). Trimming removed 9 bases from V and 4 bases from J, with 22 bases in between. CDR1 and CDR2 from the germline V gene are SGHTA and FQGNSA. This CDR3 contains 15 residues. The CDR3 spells CASRTQGKGKYEQYF. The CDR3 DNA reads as TGTGCCAGTAGGACCCAGGGGAAAGGGAAATACGAGCAGTACTTC.

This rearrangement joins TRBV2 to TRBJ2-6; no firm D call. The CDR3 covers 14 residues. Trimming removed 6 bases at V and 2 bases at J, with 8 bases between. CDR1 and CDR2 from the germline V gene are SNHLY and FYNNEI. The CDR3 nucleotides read TGTGCCAGCAGGTCGAATCCTGGGGCCAACGTCCTGACTTTC. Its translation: CASRSNPGANVLTF.

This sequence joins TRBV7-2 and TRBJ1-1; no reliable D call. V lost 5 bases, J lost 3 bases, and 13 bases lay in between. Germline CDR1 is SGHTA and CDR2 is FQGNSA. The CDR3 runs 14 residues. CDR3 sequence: CASSAFPSHTEAFF. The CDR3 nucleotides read TGTGCCAGCAGCGCTTTTCCGTCGCACACTGAAGCTTTCTTT. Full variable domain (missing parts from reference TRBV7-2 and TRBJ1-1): GAGVSQSPSNKVTEKGKDVELRCDPISGHTALYWYRQSLGQGLEFLIYFQGNSAPDKSGLPSDRFSAERTGGSVSTLTIQRTQQEDSAVYLCASSAFPSHTEAFFGQGTRLTVV.

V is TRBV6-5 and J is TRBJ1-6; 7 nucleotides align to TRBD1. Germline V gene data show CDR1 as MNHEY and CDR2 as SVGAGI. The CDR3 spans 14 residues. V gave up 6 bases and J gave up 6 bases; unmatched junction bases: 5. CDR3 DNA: TGTGCCAGCAGCGTAGGACAGGTTAATTCACCCCTCCACTTT. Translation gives CASSVGQVNSPLHF.

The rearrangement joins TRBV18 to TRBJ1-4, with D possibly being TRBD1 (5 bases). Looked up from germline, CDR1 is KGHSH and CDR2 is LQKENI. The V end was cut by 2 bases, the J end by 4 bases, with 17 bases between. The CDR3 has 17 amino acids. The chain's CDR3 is CASSPRPQRGNNEKLFF. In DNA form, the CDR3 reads TGTGCCAGCTCACCAAGACCACAGAGGGGTAATAATGAAAAACTGTTTTTT.